The 21 T cell receptor beta chains below come from one sample, sequenced in a study of T-cell reconstitution after alpha-beta-depleted transplantation in children. Unique molecular identifiers tagged the TCRbeta library. TCRdb independently ran MiXCR on the PCR reads; one entry per CDR3 protein. The top ten clones hold approximately 4.5% of a sample with about 830,000 distinct CDR3 sequences, roughly 16% of them seen once. The sample was PBMCs, mostly from graft donor cells, taken 360 days after TCRalphabeta/CD19-depleted stem cell transplant. The receptors shown here come from a male patient between 5 and 17 years old who had a stem cell transplant for acute lymphoblastic leukemia, so the T cells may come from the graft donor.

A few counts support this clonotype. The V gene is TRBV5-1, the J gene TRBJ2-5; D is perhaps TRBD1 (6 bases). The CDR3 runs 14 residues. Trimming removed 9 bases at V and 0 bases at J, with 15 bases between. Germline V CDR1 and CDR2: SGHRS, YFSETQ. The CDR3 spells CATTLTGYQETQYF. The CDR3, as DNA: TGCGCCACCACCCTCACAGGGTACCAAGAGACCCAGTACTTC.

This clonotype showed up just a few times. CDR3 DNA: TGTGCCAGCAGTTTACTTGCCCCAGGGCAGTTCTTC. It is translated as CASSLLAPGQFF. The rearrangement links TRBV12-3 or TRBV12-4 to TRBJ2-1; D ambiguous. Deletions cut 2 bases from V and 12 bases from J, with 11 bases between. The CDR3 runs 12 residues.

This clonotype was observed a few times. The V and J genes are TRBV5-5 and TRBJ2-1; the D call may be TRBD1 or TRBD2 (5 bases each). The CDR3 is 13 residues long. The V gene lost 4 bases and the J gene lost 8 bases, with 13 bases spanning the gap. Germline lookup yields CDR1 SGHKS and CDR2 YYEKEE (reference sequence). The CDR3 sequence is CASSRMGVYEQFF. The CDR3 coding sequence is TGTGCCAGCAGCCGAATGGGGGTCTATGAGCAGTTCTTC.

This clonotype has just a few counts. The chain joins TRBV14 to TRBJ2-7, with TRBD1 as a possible D gene (6 bases). The V and J ends lost 1 base and 0 bases respectively, with 10 bases between them. The germline gives CDR1 SGHDN, CDR2 FVKESK. The CDR3 loop spans 15 amino acids. The CDR3 here is CASSQGPGHSYEQYF. DNA for the CDR3: TGTGCCAGCAGCCAAGGCCCGGGACACTCCTACGAGCAGTACTTC.

In its sample, this clonotype was seen many times. The genes are TRBV29-1 and TRBJ2-7; the D gene is possibly TRBD1 (6 bases). V gave up 4 bases and J gave up 2 bases, with 12 bases separating them. The CDR3 loop spans 13 amino acids. The V gene's germline CDR1 is SQVTM and CDR2 ANQGSEA. The CDR3, as DNA: TGCAGCGTTGGGGTGACAGGTCCCTACGAGCAGTACTTC. This gives the protein CSVGVTGPYEQYF.

V gene TRBV29-1 combines with J gene TRBJ2-7, with TRBD2 as a possible D gene (6 bases). Germline V gene data show CDR1 as SQVTM and CDR2 as ANQGSEA. There are 12 residues in the CDR3. Trimming removed 5 bases at V and 0 bases at J, with 8 bases between. The CDR3 reads CSVYSGSYEQYF. CDR3 in DNA: TGCAGCGTTTATAGCGGCTCCTACGAGCAGTACTTC.

This clonotype has more than one count but fewer than ten. This chain links TRBV6-2 or TRBV6-3 with TRBJ2-3; 8 bases fit TRBD2. This CDR3 comprises 17 residues. V trimming: 2 bases; J trimming: 2 bases; junction bases outside the gene matches: 9. Germline CDR1 and CDR2: MNHEY and SVGEGT. For the CDR3, the DNA is TGTGCCAGCAGTTACGCGGGGGGTGGGAGCGCCACAGATACGCAGTATTTT. Its translation: CASSYAGGGSATDTQYF.

The V gene is TRBV5-1, the J gene TRBJ2-1; 9 nucleotides line up with TRBD1. CDR1 and CDR2 from the germline V gene are SGHRS and YFSETQ. This CDR3 is built from 17 residues. V lost 3 bases and J lost 1; bases outside the gene matches: 8. In nucleotides, the CDR3 is TGCGCCAGCAGCTCACCGGGACAGGGAATGTCCTACAATGAGCAGTTCTTC. Residues: CASSSPGQGMSYNEQFF. The full variable domain, completed using reference TRBV5-1 and TRBJ2-1, is KAGVTQTPRYLIKTRGQQVTLSCSPISGHRSVSWYQQTPGQGLQFLFEYFSETQRNKGNFPGRFSGRQFSNSRSEMNVSTLELGDSALYLCASSSPGQGMSYNEQFFGPGTRLTVL.

The rearrangement joins TRBV5-1 to TRBJ2-7, with D maybe TRBD1 (7 bases). The CDR3 extends over 16 amino acids. The V gene's germline CDR1 is SGHRS and CDR2 YFSETQ. V was pared by 4 bases and J by 3 bases, with 20 bases between. The CDR3 DNA follows: TGCGCCAGCAGCGGGCGGGACAGAGAGTTCTACTACGAGCAGTACTTC. Translation gives CASSGRDREFYYEQYF.

The chain recombines TRBV6-2 or TRBV6-3 with TRBJ2-5, with 13 positions matching TRBD2. Germline CDR1 reads MNHEY; CDR2 reads SVGEGT. The CDR3 runs 17 residues. Trimming took 2 bases from V and 4 from J; bases not matched to a gene: 7. Written as DNA, the CDR3 is TGTGCCAGCAGTTACGGGGGACTAGCGGGAAACCGAGAGACCCAGTACTTC. Translation gives CASSYGGLAGNRETQYF.

Many counts were recorded for this clonotype. The J gene is TRBJ2-4, the V gene TRBV27; 7 nucleotides line up with TRBD2. The CDR3 is 16 residues long. The V segment lost 5 bases and the J segment 0 bases; nucleotides outside the gene matches: 7. CDR1 MNHEY and CDR2 SMNVEV come from the germline V gene (reference sequence). The CDR3, as DNA: TGTGCCAGCAGTCCAACTAGCGTCGTAGCCAAAAACATTCAGTACTTC. Translated: CASSPTSVVAKNIQYF.

J is TRBJ1-1 and V is TRBV20-1, with unresolved D. V was clipped by 0 bases and J by 1 base, with 9 bases between them. In germline, CDR1 is DFQATT, CDR2 SNEGSKA (reference sequence). The CDR3 covers 14 residues. CDR3 nucleotides: TGCAGTGCTAGAGATCCCATACCGAACACTGAAGCTTTCTTT. Amino acid sequence: CSARDPIPNTEAFF.

The chain carries TRBV27 and TRBJ2-2; D not certain. V lost 3 bases to trimming and J lost 7 bases, with 6 bases between them. CDR3 length: 12 amino acids. Germline CDR1 reads MNHEY; CDR2 reads SMNVEV (reference sequence). This chain's CDR3 is CASSLLLGELFF. Written as DNA, the CDR3 is TGTGCCAGCAGTTTGTTACTCGGGGAGCTGTTTTTT.

The chain is built from TRBV7-2 and TRBJ2-1; 8 bases map to TRBD2. Germline V gene sequence: CDR1 SGHTA, CDR2 FQGNSA. The V gene end was trimmed by 3 bases and the J gene end by 6 bases; junction bases not matched to a gene: 10. The CDR3 has 16 residues. Written as DNA, the CDR3 is TGTGCCAGCAGCTTTGGGGCTGGGACTAGTACCAATGAGCAGTTCTTC. This translates into CASSFGAGTSTNEQFF.

This clonotype came up a few times. The chain recombines TRBV6-5 with TRBJ1-1; 12 bases match TRBD1. In germline, CDR1 is MNHEY, CDR2 SVGAGI. The CDR3 totals 15 residues. Trimming took 2 bases from V and 4 from J; bases not matched to a gene: 2. As DNA, the CDR3 is TGTGCCAGCAGTTACGGGACAGGGGGCCGCACTGAAGCTTTCTTT. Protein product: CASSYGTGGRTEAFF.

This chain uses TRBV5-1 with TRBJ2-7; 8 bases fit TRBD2. J gave up 0 bases and V 4 bases, and 6 bases lay outside the gene matches. CDR1 and CDR2 from the germline V gene are SGHRS and YFSETQ. CDR3 length equals 15 residues. Here the CDR3 reads CASSGSGVASYEQYF. As DNA, the CDR3 is TGCGCCAGCAGCGGTAGCGGGGTGGCCTCCTACGAGCAGTACTTC.

In its sample, this clonotype was seen a few times. This chain joins TRBV7-3 and TRBJ2-3, with D unclear. CDR1 SGHTA and CDR2 FQGTGA come from the germline V gene. Trimming cost V 2 bases and J 2 bases, with 8 bases left between them. The CDR3 sequence is 14 residues long. In DNA, the CDR3 is TGTGCCAGCAGCTTATTGGGCATCACAGATACGCAGTATTTT. Residues: CASSLLGITDTQYF.

J is TRBJ2-3 and V is TRBV7-6; 14 bases fit TRBD2. Germline-derived CDR1 and CDR2 are SGHVS and FNYEAQ. The CDR3 consists of 17 residues. The trim removed 4 bases at V and 4 bases at J, leaving 7 bases unmatched. The DNA of the CDR3 is TGTGCCAGCAGCTCCCGACTAGCGGGAGGGCCCCCAGATACGCAGTATTTT. It encodes CASSSRLAGGPPDTQYF.

Many counts were recorded for this clonotype. J is TRBJ2-1 and V is TRBV12-3 or TRBV12-4; 8 nucleotides agree with TRBD2. The CDR3 loop spans 16 amino acids. J was trimmed by 4 bases and V by 5 bases; bases with no gene match: 10. In DNA form, the CDR3 reads TGTGCCAGCAGTCCCCTGGGTAGCGGGGTATACAATGAGCAGTTCTTC. Its translation: CASSPLGSGVYNEQFF.

This clonotype showed up just a few times. The J gene is TRBJ2-3, the V gene TRBV7-3, with a tentative D call TRBD2 (5 bases). Germline V gene lookup returns CDR1 SGHTA and CDR2 FQGTGA. The V gene lost 1 base and the J gene lost 2 bases, with 10 bases spanning the gap. This CDR3 is 15 amino acids long. The CDR3 here is CASSLIPGNTDTQYF. In DNA, the CDR3 is TGTGCCAGCAGCTTAATTCCGGGAAACACAGATACGCAGTATTTT.

The chain uses TRBV5-1 and TRBJ1-1; 7 nucleotides agree with TRBD1. The V segment lost 2 bases and the J segment 6 bases; nucleotides outside the gene matches: 4. Germline V gives CDR1 SGHRS, CDR2 YFSETQ. CDR3 size: 13 residues. The CDR3 sequence is CASSLQGFAEAFF. Written as DNA, the CDR3 is TGCGCCAGCAGCTTACAGGGGTTCGCTGAAGCTTTCTTT.